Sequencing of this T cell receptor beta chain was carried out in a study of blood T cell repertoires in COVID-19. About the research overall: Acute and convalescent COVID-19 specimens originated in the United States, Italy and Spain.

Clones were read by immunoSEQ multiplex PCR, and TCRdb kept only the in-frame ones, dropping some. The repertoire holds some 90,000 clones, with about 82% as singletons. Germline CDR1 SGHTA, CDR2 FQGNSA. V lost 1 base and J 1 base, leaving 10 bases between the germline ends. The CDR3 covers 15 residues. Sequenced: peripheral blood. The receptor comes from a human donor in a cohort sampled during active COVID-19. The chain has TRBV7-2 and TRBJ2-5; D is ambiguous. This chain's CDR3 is CASSLGTISQETQYF. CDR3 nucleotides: TGTGCCAGCAGCTTAGGAACTATCTCCCAAGAGACCCAGTACTTC.